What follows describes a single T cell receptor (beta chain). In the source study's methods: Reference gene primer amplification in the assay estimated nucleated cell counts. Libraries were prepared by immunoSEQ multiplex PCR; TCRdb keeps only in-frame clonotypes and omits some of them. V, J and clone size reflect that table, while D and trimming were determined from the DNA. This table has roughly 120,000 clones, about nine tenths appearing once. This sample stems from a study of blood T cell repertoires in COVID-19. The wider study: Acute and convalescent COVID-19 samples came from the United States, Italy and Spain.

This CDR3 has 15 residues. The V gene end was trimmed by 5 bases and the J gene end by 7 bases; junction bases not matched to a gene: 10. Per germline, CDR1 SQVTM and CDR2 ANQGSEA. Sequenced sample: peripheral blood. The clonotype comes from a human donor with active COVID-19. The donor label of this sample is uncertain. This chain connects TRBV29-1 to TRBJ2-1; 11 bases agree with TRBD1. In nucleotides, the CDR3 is TGCAGCGTTCGGGTAGGGACAGGGGGTAAAAATGAGCAGTTCTTC. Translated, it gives CSVRVGTGGKNEQFF.